This passage covers 16 T cell receptor beta chains from one sample sequenced in a study of radiation and T cells in renal cell carcinoma. The protocol was immunoSEQ multiplex PCR, while the TCRdb copy is restricted to in-frame clones and leaves out a portion. The sample lists 70,000 or so clones, roughly 82% occurring once. This sample's time point: blood 2 weeks post-SBRT. Specified treatment: 15 Gy SBRT to primary tumor, nephrectomy 4 weeks later. Sample: blood, taken from a patient whose treatment included radiotherapy and nephrectomy. These receptors came from a man aged 55 to 69 with renal cell carcinoma.

The chain has TRBV4-1 and TRBJ1-6; the D gene is possibly TRBD1 (5 bases). The CDR3 covers 18 residues. The germline V and J ends were trimmed by 0 bases and 6 bases, with 18 bases remaining between them. CDR1 and CDR2 (germline): MGHRA, YSYEKL. This CDR3 is CASSQDYGTGGVNSPLHF. Written as DNA, the CDR3 is TGCGCCAGCAGCCAAGACTACGGGACCGGAGGGGTTAATTCACCCCTCCACTTT.

This clone was picked up one time. The chain joins TRBV7-9 to TRBJ2-1; TRBD2 is a possible D gene (6 bases). V was clipped by 6 bases and J by 1 base, with 16 bases between them. The CDR3 sequence is 16 residues long. Germline loops: CDR1 SEHNR, CDR2 FQNEAQ (reference sequence). This CDR3 reads CASRLPGLSSYNEQFF. DNA for the CDR3: TGTGCCAGCAGACTACCGGGACTGAGTTCCTACAATGAGCAGTTCTTC.

This chain links TRBV5-4 with TRBJ2-5, with D perhaps matching TRBD2 (5 bases). The J call may be wrong; the DNA end is better matched by TRBJ2-7. The CDR3 has 14 amino acids. The V gene's germline CDR1 is SGHNT and CDR2 YYREEE (reference sequence). The CDR3 spells CATADSPGVYEQYF. CDR3 DNA: TGTGCCACGGCAGATTCTCCCGGGGTCTACGAGCAGTACTTC.

This clone occurred once. This rearrangement joins TRBV27 to TRBJ1-1, with D tentatively TRBD1 (6 bases). This CDR3 is 13 amino acids long. Germline CDR1 and CDR2: MNHEY and SMNVEV (reference sequence). V lost 5 bases and J lost 8, with 15 bases in between. The DNA of the CDR3 is TGTGCCAGCAGTCTCGGACAGCAAAGAGAAGCTTTCTTT. Protein sequence: CASSLGQQREAFF.

The chain combines TRBV7-2 with TRBJ2-2, with no clear D. V dropped 5 bases and J dropped 1 base, with 11 bases sitting between them. The CDR3 loop spans 15 amino acids. Germline CDR1 and CDR2: SGHTA and FQGNSA. In nucleotides, the CDR3 is TGTGCCAGCAGCGCCGCGCCCGTGAACACCGGGGAGCTGTTTTTT. This translates into CASSAAPVNTGELFF.

Relative to its sample, this clone is large. V gene TRBV19 combines with J gene TRBJ1-5, with 8 bases fitting TRBD1. The CDR3 loop spans 15 amino acids. Germline CDR1 is LNHDA and CDR2 is SQIVND (reference sequence). J gave up 4 bases and V 5 bases, and 7 bases lay outside the gene matches. For the CDR3, the DNA is TGTGCCAGTAGTCTCCGACAGGGGCTTAATCAGCCCCAGCATTTT. It is translated as CASSLRQGLNQPQHF.

The rearrangement uses TRBV7-9 and TRBJ2-3, with a possible D match to TRBD2 (5 bases). The length of the CDR3 is 16 residues. Between the trimmed V and J ends, which lost 7 bases and 0 bases, there was a span of 17 bases. Germline CDR1 is SEHNR and CDR2 is FQNEAQ (reference sequence). Here the CDR3 reads CASIPQELVSTDTQYF. In DNA form, the CDR3 reads TGTGCCAGCATTCCTCAGGAACTAGTGAGCACAGATACGCAGTATTTT.

This clone appeared a few times. Here the CDR3 DNA reads TGCGCCAGCAGAGGGCTGGGCCCCTACGAGCAGTACTTC. Protein: CASRGLGPYEQYF. This chain joins TRBV5-1 and TRBJ2-7; the D is unclear. V was pared by 5 bases and J by 2 bases, with 11 bases between. The germline gives CDR1 SGHRS, CDR2 YFSETQ. The CDR3 loop spans 13 amino acids.

This chain links TRBV5-6 with TRBJ2-5, with D uncertain. Trimming took 2 bases from V and 7 from J, leaving 12 bases between them. Germline V lookup: CDR1 SGHDT, CDR2 YYEEEE. The CDR3 runs to 13 residues. As DNA, the CDR3 is TGTGCCAGCAGCTTAGCCCCCCCGGGGACCCAGTACTTC. As protein: CASSLAPPGTQYF.

This chain uses TRBV28 with TRBJ2-5; perhaps D is TRBD1 or TRBD2 (9 bases each). V gave up 7 bases and J gave up 4 bases, with 31 bases separating them. The CDR3 contains 19 residues. In germline, CDR1 is MDHEN, CDR2 SYDVKM. CDR3 nucleotide sequence: TGTGCCAGCAAAGGGACGAGAGCGGGGGGACAGGGAGGTCGAGAGACCCAGTACTTC. Translated, it gives CASKGTRAGGQGGRETQYF.

The chain joins TRBV6-1 to TRBJ2-5; D is perhaps TRBD1 or TRBD2 (5 bases each). The closer fit of TRBJ2-7 to the DNA end suggests the J call may be wrong. The CDR3 loop spans 15 amino acids. Looked up from germline, CDR1 is MNHNS and CDR2 is SASEGT. In nucleotides, the CDR3 is TGTGCCAGCAGTGAAGGGGGCGGGCTTCGCTACGAGCAGTACTTC. This sequence encodes CASSEGGGLRYEQYF.

The rearrangement uses TRBV28 and TRBJ2-7, with a tentative D call TRBD2 (5 bases). The V end lost 4 bases, the J end lost 2 bases, and 18 bases lay between the germline ends. This CDR3 comprises 16 residues. Germline CDR1 reads MDHEN; CDR2 reads SYDVKM. CDR3 sequence reads: CASSYNQAVGAYEQYF. The CDR3 DNA follows: TGTGCCAGCAGTTATAATCAGGCTGTCGGGGCCTACGAGCAGTACTTC.

The J gene is TRBJ2-1, the V gene TRBV5-5; D possibly corresponds to TRBD2 (5 bases). V lost 4 bases, J lost 4 bases, and 12 bases lay in between. The germline V gene encodes CDR1 SGHKS and CDR2 YYEKEE (reference sequence). This CDR3 spans 14 amino acids. CDR3 sequence reads: CASSPASRYNEQFF. The CDR3 coding sequence is TGTGCCAGCAGCCCCGCTAGCCGATACAATGAGCAGTTCTTC.

This rearrangement joins TRBV5-1 to TRBJ1-3; D gene uncertain. Per the germline V gene, CDR1 is SGHRS and CDR2 is YFSETQ. The V gene lost 0 bases and the J gene lost 1 base, with 11 bases spanning the gap. This CDR3 comprises 16 residues. CDR3 protein: CASSLAGVPSGNTIYF. The CDR3 nucleotides are TGCGCCAGCAGCTTGGCGGGTGTGCCTTCTGGAAACACCATATATTTT.

The rearrangement links TRBV7-3 to TRBJ2-2; 11 nucleotides match TRBD1. CDR1 is SGHTA and CDR2 is FQGTGA in the germline V gene. The V segment lost 5 bases and the J segment 5 bases; nucleotides outside the gene matches: 10. The CDR3 totals 17 residues. The CDR3, as DNA: TGTGCCAGCAGCCAGACACTGGACAGGGGGCTAACCGGGGAGCTGTTTTTT. Encoded protein: CASSQTLDRGLTGELFF.

The chain has TRBV2 and TRBJ2-3; 10 nucleotides align to TRBD2. V lost 6 bases, J lost 4 bases, and 10 bases stayed unmatched. Germline values: CDR1 SNHLY, CDR2 FYNNEI. There are 16 residues in the CDR3. The CDR3 bases are TGTGCCAGCAGACCCGCTCTAGCGGGAGAAGCAGATACGCAGTATTTT. Its protein product is CASRPALAGEADTQYF.